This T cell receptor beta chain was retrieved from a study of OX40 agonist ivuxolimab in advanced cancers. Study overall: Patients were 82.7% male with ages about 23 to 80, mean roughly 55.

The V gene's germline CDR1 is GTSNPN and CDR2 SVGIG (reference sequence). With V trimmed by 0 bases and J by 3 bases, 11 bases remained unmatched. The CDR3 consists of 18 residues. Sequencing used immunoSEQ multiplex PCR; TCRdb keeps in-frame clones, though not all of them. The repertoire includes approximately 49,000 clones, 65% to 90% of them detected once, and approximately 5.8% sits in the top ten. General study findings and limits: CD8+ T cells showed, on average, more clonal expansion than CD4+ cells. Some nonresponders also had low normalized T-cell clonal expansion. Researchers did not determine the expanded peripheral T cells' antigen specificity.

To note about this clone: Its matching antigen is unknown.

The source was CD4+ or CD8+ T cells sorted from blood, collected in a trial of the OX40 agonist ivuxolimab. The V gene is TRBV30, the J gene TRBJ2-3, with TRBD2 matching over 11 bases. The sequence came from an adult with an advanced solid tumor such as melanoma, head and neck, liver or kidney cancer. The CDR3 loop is CAWSVSKISSGGTDTQYF. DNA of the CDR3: TGTGCCTGGAGTGTTTCCAAAATCTCTAGCGGGGGGACAGATACGCAGTATTTT.